The 6 T cell receptor beta chains below come from one sample, sequenced in a study of monozygotic twins with inflammatory bowel disease. For each CDR3 protein, TCRdb gives one entry from its re-call of the 5' RACE reads, without DNA. The sample table sets out about 380,000 distinct CDR3 sequences. Sequencing input: blood. All receptors come from a human donor with ulcerative colitis or Crohn's disease, or a healthy co-twin of an affected twin (not recorded which).

This chain joins TRBV28 and TRBJ2-7. The CDR3 totals 13 residues. Germline V CDR1 and CDR2: MDHEN, SYDVKM. The CDR3 reads CASSTITRHEQYF.

The chain links TRBV4-3 to TRBJ2-1; the D call of TRBD1 rests on TCRdb alone, since no DNA is present to check it. The CDR3 length is 19 residues. Germline CDR1 and CDR2: LGHNA and YSLEER. The CDR3 protein is CASSQDNPKTGRIINEQFF.

The chain carries TRBV2 and TRBJ2-3; TCRdb designates TRBD2, a call that cannot be tested without DNA. Germline-derived CDR1 and CDR2 are SNHLY and FYNNEI. The CDR3 has 17 residues. The chain's CDR3 is CASSRGMKRGNTDTQYF.

The CDR3 here is CASSLAGAQHF. The gene calls are TRBV7-9 and TRBJ1-5. Germline assignment: CDR1 SEHNR and CDR2 FQNEAQ (reference sequence). The CDR3 has 11 amino acids.

The genes are TRBV20-1 and TRBJ2-7. Germline CDR1 and CDR2: DFQATT and SNEGSKA (reference sequence). This CDR3 is built from 12 residues. CDR3 region: CSARDDSYEQYF.

The chain carries TRBV27 and TRBJ1-6; TCRdb's D call of TRBD1 is untestable without DNA. CDR1 and CDR2 (germline): MNHEY, SMNVEV (reference sequence). The CDR3 runs to 13 residues. The CDR3 protein is CASSSPEGSPLHF.